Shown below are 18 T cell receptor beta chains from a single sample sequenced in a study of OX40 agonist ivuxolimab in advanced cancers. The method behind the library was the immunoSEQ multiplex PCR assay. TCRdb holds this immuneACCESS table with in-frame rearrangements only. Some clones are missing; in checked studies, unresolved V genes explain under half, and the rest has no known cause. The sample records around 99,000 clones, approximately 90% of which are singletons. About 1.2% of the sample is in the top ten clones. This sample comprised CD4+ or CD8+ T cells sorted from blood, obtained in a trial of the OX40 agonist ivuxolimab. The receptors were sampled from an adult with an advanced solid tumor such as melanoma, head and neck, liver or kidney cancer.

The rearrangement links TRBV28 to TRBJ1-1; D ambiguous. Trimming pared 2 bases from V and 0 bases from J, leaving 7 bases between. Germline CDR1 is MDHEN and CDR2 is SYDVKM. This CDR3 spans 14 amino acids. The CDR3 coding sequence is TGTGCCAGCAGTTTACAGCAAATGAACACTGAAGCTTTCTTT. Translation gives CASSLQQMNTEAFF.

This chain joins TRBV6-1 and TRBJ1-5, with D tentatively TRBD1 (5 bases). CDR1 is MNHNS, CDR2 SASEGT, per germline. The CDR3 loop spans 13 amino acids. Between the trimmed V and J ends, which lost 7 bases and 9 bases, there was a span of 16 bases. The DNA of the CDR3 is TGTGCCAGCACTCGGGACGGTGAGGGGCCCCAGCATTTT. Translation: CASTRDGEGPQHF.

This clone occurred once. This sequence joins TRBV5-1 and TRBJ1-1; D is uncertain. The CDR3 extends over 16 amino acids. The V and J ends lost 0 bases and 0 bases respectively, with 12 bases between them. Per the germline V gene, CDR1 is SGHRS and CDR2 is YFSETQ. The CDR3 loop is CASSLEVRAVNTEAFF. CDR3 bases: TGCGCCAGCAGCTTGGAGGTCCGGGCTGTGAACACTGAAGCTTTCTTT.

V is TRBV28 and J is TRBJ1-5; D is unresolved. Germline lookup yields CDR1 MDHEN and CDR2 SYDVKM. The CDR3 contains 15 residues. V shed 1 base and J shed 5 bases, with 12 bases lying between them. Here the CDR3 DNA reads TGTGCCAGCAGTTTATACAGAGGGATGGATCAGCCCCAGCATTTT. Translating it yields CASSLYRGMDQPQHF.

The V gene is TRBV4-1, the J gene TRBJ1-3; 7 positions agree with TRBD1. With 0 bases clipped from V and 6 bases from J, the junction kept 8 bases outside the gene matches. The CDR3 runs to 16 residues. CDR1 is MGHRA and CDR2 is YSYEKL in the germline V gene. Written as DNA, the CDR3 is TGCGCCAGCAGCCAAGAGACAGGGTTATCAAAAAACACCATATATTTT. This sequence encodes CASSQETGLSKNTIYF.

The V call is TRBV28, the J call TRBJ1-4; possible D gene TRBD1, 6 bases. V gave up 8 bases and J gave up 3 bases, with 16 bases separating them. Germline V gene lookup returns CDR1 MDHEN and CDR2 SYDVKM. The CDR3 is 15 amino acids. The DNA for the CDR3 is TGTGCCAGCGGATCTCAGGGGTTGGCTAATGAAAAACTGTTTTTT. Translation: CASGSQGLANEKLFF.

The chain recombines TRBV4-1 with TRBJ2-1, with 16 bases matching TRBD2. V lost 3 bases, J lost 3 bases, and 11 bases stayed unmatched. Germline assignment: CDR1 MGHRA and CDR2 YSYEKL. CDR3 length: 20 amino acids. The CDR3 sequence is CASSHTPGLAGGPIYNEQFF. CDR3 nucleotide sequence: TGCGCCAGCAGCCACACACCGGGACTAGCGGGAGGGCCAATCTACAATGAGCAGTTCTTC.

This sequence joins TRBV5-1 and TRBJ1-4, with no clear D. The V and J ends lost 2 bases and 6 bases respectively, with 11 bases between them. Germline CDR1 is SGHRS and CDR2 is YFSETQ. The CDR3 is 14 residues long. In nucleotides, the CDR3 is TGCGCCAGCAGCTTCCTAGCGTCGCATGAAAAACTGTTTTTT. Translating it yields CASSFLASHEKLFF. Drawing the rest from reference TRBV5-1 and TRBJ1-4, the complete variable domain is KAGVTQTPRYLIKTRGQQVTLSCSPISGHRSVSWYQQTPGQGLQFLFEYFSETQRNKGNFPGRFSGRQFSNSRSEMNVSTLELGDSALYLCASSFLASHEKLFFGSGTQLSVL.

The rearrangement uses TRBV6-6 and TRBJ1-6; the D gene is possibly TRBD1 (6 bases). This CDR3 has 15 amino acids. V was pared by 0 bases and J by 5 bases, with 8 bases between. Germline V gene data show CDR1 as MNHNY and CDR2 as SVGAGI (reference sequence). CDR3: CASSYSRGDNSPLHF. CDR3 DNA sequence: TGTGCCAGCAGTTACTCGAGGGGGGATAATTCACCCCTCCACTTT.

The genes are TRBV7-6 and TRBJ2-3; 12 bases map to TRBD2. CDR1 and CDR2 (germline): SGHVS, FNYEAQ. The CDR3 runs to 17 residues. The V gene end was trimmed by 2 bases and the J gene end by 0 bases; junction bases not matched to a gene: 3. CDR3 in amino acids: CASSLRLAGASTDTQYF. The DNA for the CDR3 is TGTGCCAGCAGCTTAAGACTAGCGGGGGCAAGCACAGATACGCAGTATTTT.

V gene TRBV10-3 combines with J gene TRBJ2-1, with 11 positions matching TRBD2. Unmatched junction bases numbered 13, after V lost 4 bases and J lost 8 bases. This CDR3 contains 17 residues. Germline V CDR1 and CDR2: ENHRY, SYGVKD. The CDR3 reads CAISATSGRGLGDEQFF. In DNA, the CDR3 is TGTGCCATCAGTGCCACTAGCGGGAGAGGGCTGGGCGATGAGCAGTTCTTC.

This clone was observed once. CDR3 sequence (DNA): TGTGCCAGCAGTTACCGACAGGACCCAAGGAATGGCTACACCTTC. Translated: CASSYRQDPRNGYTF. The J gene is TRBJ1-2, the V gene TRBV6-6; D might be TRBD1 (6 bases). The germline CDR1 and CDR2 sequences are MNHNY and SVGAGI (reference sequence). Trimming removed 2 bases from V and 6 bases from J, with 16 bases in between. The CDR3 consists of 15 residues.

The CDR3: CASSPGQSGRTGEQYF. The CDR3 DNA reads as TGTGCCAGCAGTCCCGGTCAGAGCGGGAGGACGGGCGAGCAGTACTTC. J is TRBJ2-7 and V is TRBV7-9, with TRBD2 matching over 9 bases. Germline trimming cut 6 bases from V and 6 bases from J; bases unmatched to any gene: 15. The germline V gene encodes CDR1 SEHNR and CDR2 FQNEAQ (reference sequence). There are 16 residues in the CDR3. Based on the CDR3 plus reference TRBV7-9 and TRBJ2-7, the full variable domain is DTGVSQNPRHKITKRGQNVTFRCDPISEHNRLYWYRQTLGQGPEFLTYFQNEAQLEKSRLLSDRFSAERPKGSFSTLEIQRTEQGDSAMYLCASSPGQSGRTGEQYFGPGTRLTVT.

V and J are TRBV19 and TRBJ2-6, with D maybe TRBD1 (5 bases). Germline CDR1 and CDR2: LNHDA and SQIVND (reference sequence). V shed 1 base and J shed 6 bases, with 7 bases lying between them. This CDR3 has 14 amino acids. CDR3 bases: TGTGCCAGTAGTATAGTGACAGAGGCCAACGTCCTGACTTTC. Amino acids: CASSIVTEANVLTF. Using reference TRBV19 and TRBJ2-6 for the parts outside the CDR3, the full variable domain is DGGITQSPKYLFRKEGQNVTLSCEQNLNHDAMYWYRQDPGQGLRLIYYSQIVNDFQKGDIAEGYSVSREKKESFPLTVTSAQKNPTAFYLCASSIVTEANVLTFGAGSRLTVL.

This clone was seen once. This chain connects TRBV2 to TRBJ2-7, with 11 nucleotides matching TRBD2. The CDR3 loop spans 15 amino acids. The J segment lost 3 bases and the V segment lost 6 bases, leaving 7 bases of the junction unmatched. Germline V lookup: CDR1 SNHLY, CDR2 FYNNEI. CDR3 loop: CASREGLADYYEQYF. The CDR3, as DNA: TGTGCCAGCAGAGAGGGACTAGCGGACTACTACGAGCAGTACTTC. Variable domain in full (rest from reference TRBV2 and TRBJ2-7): EPEVTQTPSHQVTQMGQEVILRCVPISNHLYFYWYRQILGQKVEFLVSFYNNEISEKSEIFDDQFSVERPDGSNFTLKIRSTKLEDSAMYFCASREGLADYYEQYFGPGTRLTVT.

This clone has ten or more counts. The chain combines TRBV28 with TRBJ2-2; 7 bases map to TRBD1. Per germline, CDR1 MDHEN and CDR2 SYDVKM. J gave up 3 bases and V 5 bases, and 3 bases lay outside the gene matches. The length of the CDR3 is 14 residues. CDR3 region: CASSVGTDTGELFF. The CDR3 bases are TGTGCCAGCAGTGTTGGGACAGACACCGGGGAGCTGTTTTTT.

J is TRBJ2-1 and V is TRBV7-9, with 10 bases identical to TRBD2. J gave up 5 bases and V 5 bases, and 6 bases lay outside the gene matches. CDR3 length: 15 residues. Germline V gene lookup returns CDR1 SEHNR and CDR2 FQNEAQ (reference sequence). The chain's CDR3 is CASSHKREGDNEQFF. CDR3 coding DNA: TGTGCCAGCAGCCACAAGCGGGAGGGTGACAATGAGCAGTTCTTC.

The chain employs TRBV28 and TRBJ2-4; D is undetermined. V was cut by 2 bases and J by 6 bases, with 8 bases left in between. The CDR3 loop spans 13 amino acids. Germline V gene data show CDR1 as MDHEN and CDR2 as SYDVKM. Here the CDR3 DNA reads TGTGCCAGCAGTTTACCAGCAGTAAACATTCAGTACTTC. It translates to CASSLPAVNIQYF.